Each of the 20 T cell receptor beta chains below was sequenced from the same sample in a study of regulatory T cells in long-lasting Graves disease. The time point denotes: newly diagnosed GD, antithyroid drugs for less than 3 months. Isolated PBMC RNA provided the starting material for the TCR library. To make TCR beta libraries, researchers used iRepertoire HTBI primers and Arm-PCR of CDR3 regions. TCRdb redid the calling of the multiplex PCR reads with MiXCR, one entry per CDR3 protein. The table includes 500,000 to 700,000 distinct CDR3 sequences, about 15% detected once. In addition, the sample was reused for a study of T cells in Graves' hyperthyroidism and ophthalmopathy.

The sample consisted of peripheral blood mononuclear cells (PBMCs), taken at new diagnosis, from a patient treated with antithyroid drugs. The receptors were gathered from a woman aged 30 to 39 with Graves disease.

This clonotype was detected only a few times. This may come from a read error, since a much larger clone is one base off. The rearrangement joins TRBV3-1 to TRBJ2-3, with 12 bases aligning to TRBD2. The germline gives CDR1 LGHDT, CDR2 YNNKEL (reference sequence). The ends lost 3 bases at V and 2 bases at J; junction bases unmatched: 9. The CDR3 has 18 amino acids. In DNA, the CDR3 is TGTGCCAGCAGCCACTATTCCCCTAGCGGGAGGGACACAGATACGCAGTATTTT. Amino acids: CASSHYSPSGRDTDTQYF.

This clonotype has at least ten counts. The rearrangement joins TRBV7-9 to TRBJ2-7; 11 bases agree with TRBD2. The ends lost 4 bases at V and 0 bases at J; junction bases unmatched: 2. Per germline, CDR1 SEHNR and CDR2 FQNEAQ (reference sequence). The CDR3 length is 15 residues. The CDR3, as DNA: TGTGCCAGCAGCTCAACTAGCGGGAGCTCCTACGAGCAGTACTTC. As protein: CASSSTSGSSYEQYF.

J is TRBJ1-4 and V is TRBV29-1, with TRBD1 identical over 11 bases. V was clipped by 4 bases and J by 1 base; unmatched bases: 8. CDR1 and CDR2 from the germline V gene are SQVTM and ANQGSEA. The CDR3 consists of 17 residues. The DNA of the CDR3 is TGCAGCGTTGCCCGCTCGGACAGGGGGCGAACTAATGAAAAACTGTTTTTT. Residues: CSVARSDRGRTNEKLFF.

This clonotype has only a few counts. V gene TRBV19 combines with J gene TRBJ2-1; the match to TRBD2 covers 15 bases. CDR1 and CDR2 from the germline V gene are LNHDA and SQIVND (reference sequence). This CDR3 is 16 amino acids long. V was pared by 3 bases and J by 8 bases, with 5 bases of the junction left unmatched. CDR3 bases: TGTGCCAGTAGTATTGGACTAGCGGGAGGGGGTGATGAGCAGTTCTTC. This encodes CASSIGLAGGGDEQFF.

The rearrangement links TRBV9 to TRBJ1-1; 7 bases fit TRBD1. The CDR3 length is 13 residues. V lost 0 bases to trimming and J lost 10 bases; unmatched junction nucleotides: 6. The germline gives CDR1 SGDLS, CDR2 YYNGEE. CDR3 residues: CASSVVQTGRAFF. In DNA form, the CDR3 reads TGTGCCAGCAGCGTAGTCCAGACAGGGCGAGCTTTCTTT. The full variable domain, its missing parts supplied by reference TRBV9 and TRBJ1-1, is DSGVTQTPKHLITATGQRVTLRCSPRSGDLSVYWYQQSLDQGLQFLIQYYNGEERAKGNILERFSAQQFPDLHSELNLSSLELGDSALYFCASSVVQTGRAFFGQGTRLTVV.

This clonotype showed up just a few times. The V and J genes are TRBV19 and TRBJ2-2, with 10 bases lining up with TRBD1. The CDR3 totals 15 residues. V shed 5 bases, J shed 4 bases, and the junction held 4 bases outside the gene matches. From germline, CDR1 is LNHDA and CDR2 SQIVND (reference sequence). In nucleotides, the CDR3 is TGTGCCAGTAGTGGGGACAGGGGTGGCACCGGGGAGCTGTTTTTT. Amino acids: CASSGDRGGTGELFF.

CDR3 DNA: TGTGCCAGCAGTTACTCGGCTACGGGAGTGGGCGAGCAGTACTTC. Encoded protein: CASSYSATGVGEQYF. The rearrangement joins TRBV6-2 or TRBV6-3 to TRBJ2-7, with a weak D call TRBD2 (6 bases). V was clipped by 0 bases and J by 6 bases, with 15 bases between them. CDR1 is MNHEY and CDR2 is SVGEGT in the germline V gene. The CDR3 contains 15 residues.

This clonotype has only a few counts. The chain links TRBV20-1 to TRBJ1-4, with D possibly being TRBD1 (5 bases). This CDR3 has 17 amino acids. V gave up 5 bases and J gave up 0 bases, with 19 bases separating them. CDR1 DFQATT and CDR2 SNEGSKA come from the germline V gene (reference sequence). The CDR3 DNA follows: TGCAGTGCTTTAACCGACAGCCTCGTAACAACTAATGAAAAACTGTTTTTT. Protein sequence: CSALTDSLVTTNEKLFF.

Ten or more counts support this clonotype. V is TRBV6-1 and J is TRBJ2-2, with D unresolved. This CDR3 region has 13 residues. CDR1 and CDR2 (germline): MNHNS, SASEGT. The V and J ends lost 2 bases and 6 bases respectively, with 7 bases between them. The CDR3 loop is CASSELVSGELFF. The CDR3, as DNA: TGTGCCAGCAGTGAACTAGTTTCCGGGGAGCTGTTTTTT.

The chain couples TRBV10-3 to TRBJ1-5; the match to TRBD1 covers 7 bases. Trimming took 7 bases from V and 4 from J; bases not matched to a gene: 7. This CDR3 has 14 residues. CDR1 is ENHRY and CDR2 is SYGVKD in the germline V gene. The CDR3 protein is CAIKKGQENQPQHF. The CDR3 DNA follows: TGTGCCATCAAGAAAGGACAGGAGAATCAGCCCCAGCATTTT.

There are many counts of this clonotype. The J gene is TRBJ1-3, the V gene TRBV12-3 or TRBV12-4; possibly TRBD1 for D (6 bases). V was shortened by 4 bases and J by 0 bases, with 16 bases between the two germline ends. This CDR3 region has 17 residues. CDR3 amino acids: CASSYTGSETSGNTIYF. The CDR3 nucleotides read TGTGCCAGCAGTTATACAGGGTCTGAAACCTCTGGAAACACCATATATTTT.

This clonotype was counted at least ten times. The rearrangement joins TRBV9 to TRBJ2-7, with TRBD2 matching 11 bases. CDR3 length: 16 residues. Per the germline V gene, CDR1 is SGDLS and CDR2 is YYNGEE. With V trimmed by 3 bases and J by 2 bases, 7 bases remained unmatched. Here the CDR3 DNA reads TGTGCCAGCAGCGCCCGGGGGACTAGCGGTCCCTACGAGCAGTACTTC. Its protein is CASSARGTSGPYEQYF.

This clonotype was detected a few times. The chain is built from TRBV30 and TRBJ2-1, with 7 bases aligning to TRBD1. The germline gives CDR1 GTSNPN, CDR2 SVGIG (reference sequence). This CDR3 has 12 residues. Trimming cost V 5 bases and J 6 bases; bases outside gene matches: 4. The CDR3 nucleotides are TGTGCCTGGGGCCGGGACAGCAATGAGCAGTTCTTC. Protein product: CAWGRDSNEQFF.

This clonotype was observed a few times. J is TRBJ1-1 and V is TRBV4-1; no definite D call. Germline assignment: CDR1 MGHRA and CDR2 YSYEKL. The V gene lost 4 bases and the J gene lost 7 bases, with 16 bases spanning the gap. The CDR3 length is 14 residues. This CDR3 is CASSRPEGRDEAFF. In nucleotides, the CDR3 is TGCGCCAGCAGCCGACCTGAAGGGCGGGATGAAGCTTTCTTT.

This clonotype was counted between two and nine times. The J gene is TRBJ1-1, the V gene TRBV10-3; D uncertain. V was clipped by 0 bases and J by 6 bases, with 5 bases between them. Germline V gives CDR1 ENHRY, CDR2 SYGVKD. This CDR3 has 12 residues. CDR3 loop: CAISESTAEAFF. The CDR3 DNA reads as TGTGCCATCAGTGAGTCGACGGCTGAAGCTTTCTTT.

Comments on this clonotype: Compared with germline, one end of the junction differs, possibly owing to a read error. This chain joins TRBV12-3 or TRBV12-4 and TRBJ2-1, with TRBD2 matching over 10 bases. CDR3 length: 15 amino acids. The CDR3 region has the DNA TGTGCCAGCAACCGTGAGGCTAGCGGGAGTAGAGTGTCTCTCTTC. It yields the protein CASNREASGSRVSLF.

The gene calls are TRBV19 and TRBJ2-1; 8 nucleotides line up with TRBD2. The CDR3 runs to 15 residues. The ends lost 4 bases at V and 7 bases at J; junction bases unmatched: 9. Germline values: CDR1 LNHDA, CDR2 SQIVND (reference sequence). Here the CDR3 reads CASSNPGLGFNEQFF. CDR3 nucleotide sequence: TGTGCCAGTAGTAACCCGGGACTAGGTTTTAATGAGCAGTTCTTC.

This clonotype has ten or more counts. The chain couples TRBV6-1 to TRBJ1-5, with TRBD1 identical over 7 bases. The junction had 7 bases not matched to a gene; V was cut back by 10 bases and J by 4 bases. CDR3 length: 13 residues. Germline loops: CDR1 MNHNS, CDR2 SASEGT. CDR3 sequence reads: CATATGPNQPQHF. The CDR3 region has the DNA TGTGCCACCGCGACAGGGCCAAATCAGCCCCAGCATTTT.

This clonotype was seen a few times. The rearrangement joins TRBV20-1 to TRBJ2-7, with D unclear. In germline, CDR1 is DFQATT, CDR2 SNEGSKA (reference sequence). The CDR3 is 10 amino acids. The CDR3 protein is CSANRDEQYF. In DNA, the CDR3 is TGCAGCGCCAATCGGGACGAGCAGTACTTC.

In this sample, this clonotype turned up many times. The V and J genes are TRBV2 and TRBJ2-1, with D hard to call. Trimming removed 8 bases at V and 10 bases at J, with 12 bases between. This CDR3 region has 11 residues. The germline gives CDR1 SNHLY, CDR2 FYNNEI. CDR3 DNA: TGTGCCAGCGTAGAATCGGCGGAGCAGTTCTTC. This translates into CASVESAEQFF.